These T cell receptor beta chains were read from a single sample in a study of blood T cell repertoires in COVID-19. Using immunoSEQ multiplex PCR, the repertoire was profiled, and TCRdb retains in-frame clones only, with some absent. The data hold 200,000 to 250,000 clones, with approximately 83% observed a single time. Material for sequencing was PBMCs or T cells enriched from blood (not recorded which). The source is a woman in her sixties who had recovered from COVID-19. The CDR3 runs from the conserved cysteine through the conserved F or W. D genes are given only for firm matches.

CDR3aa	d_gene	v_gene	j_gene
CASSLETSRTDTQYF	TRBD2	TRBV5-1	TRBJ2-3
CASSVGTGLVLETQYF	.	TRBV9	TRBJ2-5
CASSLGRGTDTQYF	TRBD2	TRBV13	TRBJ2-3
CASSGDGKNIQYF	.	TRBV7-2	TRBJ2-4
CASSLGGDSYEQYF	.	TRBV7-6	TRBJ2-7
CSVEDQGGSGSSYNEQFF	.	TRBV29-1	TRBJ2-1
CASSPGQANQPQHF	TRBD1	TRBV6-5	TRBJ1-5
CASSYFILGQPGELFF	TRBD1	TRBV6-6	TRBJ2-2
CASSSQGTNQPQHF	.	TRBV7-2	TRBJ1-5
CASSLGDRGRGEKLFF	TRBD1	TRBV5-1	TRBJ1-4
CASPSSGGFTDTQYF	TRBD2	TRBV6-5	TRBJ2-3
CASSESSGPGVYGYTF	.	TRBV6-1	TRBJ1-2
CASSPTRGRVGETQYF	TRBD2	TRBV7-9	TRBJ2-5
CASSKRQELNSPLHF	.	TRBV19	TRBJ1-6
CASSSRDSGEQYF	.	TRBV7-2	TRBJ2-7
CASSPPGRVYGYTF	.	TRBV7-9	TRBJ1-2